A single sample is the source of the 10 T cell receptor beta chains below, sequenced in a study of cytomegalovirus exposure and HLA in healthy donors. PCR used 60 Vbeta primers and 13 Jbeta primers. Assay used: immunoSEQ multiplex PCR; TCRdb lists only in-frame clones, some missing. This sample yields some 200,000 clones, of which roughly 80% are seen a single time; 15% belongs to the top ten. Specimen: PBMCs. The receptors were sampled from a man aged 35 to 55 in good health and CMV-seronegative.

J is TRBJ1-5 and V is TRBV28; unclear D gene. The germline CDR1 and CDR2 sequences are MDHEN and SYDVKM. The CDR3 length is 14 residues. The ends were cut back, 4 bases at V and 2 bases at J, with 9 bases in the middle. CDR3 sequence reads: CASSSPEGNQPQHF. CDR3 DNA sequence: TGTGCCAGCAGTTCCCCAGAGGGCAATCAGCCCCAGCATTTT.

This chain uses TRBV7-9 with TRBJ1-1; D perhaps matches TRBD1 (6 bases). Germline CDR1 reads SEHNR; CDR2 reads FQNEAQ (reference sequence). Trimming stripped 5 bases from V and 1 base from J, with 14 bases between. This CDR3 comprises 15 residues. The CDR3 loop reads CASSLRTAKNTEAFF. CDR3 coding DNA: TGTGCCAGCAGCCTCCGGACAGCCAAGAACACTGAAGCTTTCTTT. Supplemented by reference TRBV7-9 and TRBJ1-1, the full variable domain reads DTGVSQNPRHKITKRGQNVTFRCDPISEHNRLYWYRQTLGQGPEFLTYFQNEAQLEKSRLLSDRFSAERPKGSFSTLEIQRTEQGDSAMYLCASSLRTAKNTEAFFGQGTRLTVV.

The rearrangement links TRBV29-1 to TRBJ2-3; tentatively, D is TRBD2 (5 bases). Between the trimmed V and J ends, which lost 4 bases and 0 bases, there was a span of 11 bases. Germline CDR1 SQVTM, CDR2 ANQGSEA. This CDR3 contains 14 residues. DNA of the CDR3: TGCAGCGTTGGACTTGGCGGGAGCACAGATACGCAGTATTTT. This translates into CSVGLGGSTDTQYF.

The chain joins TRBV7-2 to TRBJ2-3, with 12 bases fitting TRBD2. Trimming took 0 bases from V and 5 from J; bases not matched to a gene: 6. CDR3 length: 17 amino acids. Per the germline V gene, CDR1 is SGHTA and CDR2 is FQGNSA. This chain's CDR3 is CASSLATLAGGEDTQYF. CDR3 nucleotides: TGTGCCAGCAGCTTAGCGACCCTAGCGGGGGGGGAAGATACGCAGTATTTT.

The chain is built from TRBV28 and TRBJ1-5; D is undetermined. Trimming took off 4 bases at V and 2 bases at J, with 18 bases between the two ends. The CDR3 runs to 17 residues. CDR1 MDHEN and CDR2 SYDVKM come from the germline V gene. CDR3 sequence (DNA): TGTGCCAGCAGTTCCCCCCAAGGCAGACACGGCAATCAGCCCCAGCATTTT. Translated, it gives CASSSPQGRHGNQPQHF.

Written as DNA, the CDR3 is TGTGCCAGCAGCCAAGAAGCGGGGGCCCCCACAGATACGCAGTATTTT. It encodes CASSQEAGAPTDTQYF. The chain carries TRBV14 and TRBJ2-3, with 8 bases identical to TRBD2. Trimming removed 0 bases from V and 2 bases from J; junction bases left unmatched: 4. This CDR3 is built from 16 residues. Germline lookup yields CDR1 SGHDN and CDR2 FVKESK. The entire variable domain, with the rest obtained from reference TRBV14 and TRBJ2-3, is as follows: EAGVTQFPSHSVIEKGQTVTLRCDPISGHDNLYWYRRVMGKEIKFLLHFVKESKQDESGMPNNRFLAERTGGTYSTLKVQPAELEDSGVYFCASSQEAGAPTDTQYFGPGTRLTVL.

This clone was observed a few times. The V and J genes are TRBV19 and TRBJ1-2, with no clear D. The ends were cut back, 8 bases at V and 4 bases at J, with 11 bases in the middle. CDR1 is LNHDA, CDR2 SQIVND, per germline (reference sequence). The CDR3 has 12 amino acids. In DNA form, the CDR3 reads TGTGCCAGTCAGCGGAGAAGCTATGGCTACACCTTC. This codes for CASQRRSYGYTF.

This chain uses TRBV19 with TRBJ1-2; 7 bases are a match to TRBD1. Germline-derived CDR1 and CDR2 are LNHDA and SQIVND (reference sequence). Losses at the gene ends were 8 bases for V and 4 bases for J; bases not matched to a gene: 10. The CDR3 contains 14 residues. The CDR3 DNA is TGTGCCAGTCAGCGCTACAGGGGCGGCTATGGCTACACCTTC. As protein: CASQRYRGGYGYTF.

The chain carries TRBV11-2 and TRBJ2-3, with D unclear. Deletions cut 3 bases from V and 0 bases from J, with 10 bases between. Germline CDR1 reads SGHAT; CDR2 reads FQNNGV. The CDR3 has 15 residues. The CDR3 coding sequence is TGTGCCAGCAGCTTTGCAGATGCTAGCACAGATACGCAGTATTTT. Translating gives CASSFADASTDTQYF.

This clone was counted only a few times. This chain connects TRBV5-1 to TRBJ1-1; D is unclear. Trimming took 4 bases from V and 4 from J, leaving 11 bases between them. CDR1 is SGHRS and CDR2 is YFSETQ in the germline V gene. The CDR3 runs to 13 residues. CDR3 DNA sequence: TGCGCCAGCAGCCCCCTGCGCGGCACTGAAGCTTTCTTT. Protein sequence: CASSPLRGTEAFF.